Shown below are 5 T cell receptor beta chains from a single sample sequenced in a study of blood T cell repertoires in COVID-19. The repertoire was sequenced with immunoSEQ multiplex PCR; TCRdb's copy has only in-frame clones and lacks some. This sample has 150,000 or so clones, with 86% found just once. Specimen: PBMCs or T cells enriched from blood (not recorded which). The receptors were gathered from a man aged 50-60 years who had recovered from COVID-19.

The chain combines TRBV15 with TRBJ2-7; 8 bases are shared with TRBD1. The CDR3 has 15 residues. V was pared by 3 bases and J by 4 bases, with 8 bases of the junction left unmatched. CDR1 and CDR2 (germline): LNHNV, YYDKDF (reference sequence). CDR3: CATSSRQGWAYEQYF. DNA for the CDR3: TGTGCCACCAGCAGCAGACAGGGGTGGGCGTACGAGCAGTACTTC.

Here the CDR3 reads CASRLTRTEKGQPQHF. CDR3 sequence (DNA): TGTGCAAGTCGCTTAACTAGGACCGAGAAGGGACAGCCCCAGCATTTT. The chain joins TRBV12-2 to TRBJ1-5. TRBV12-2 corresponds to a pseudogene. This CDR3 comprises 16 residues.

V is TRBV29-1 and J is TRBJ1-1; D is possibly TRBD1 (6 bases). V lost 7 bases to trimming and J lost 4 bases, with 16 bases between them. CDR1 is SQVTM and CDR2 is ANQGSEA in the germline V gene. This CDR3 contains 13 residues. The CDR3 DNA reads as TGCAGCGGATCACAGGGTGCGAGCACTGAAGCTTTCTTT. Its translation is CSGSQGASTEAFF.

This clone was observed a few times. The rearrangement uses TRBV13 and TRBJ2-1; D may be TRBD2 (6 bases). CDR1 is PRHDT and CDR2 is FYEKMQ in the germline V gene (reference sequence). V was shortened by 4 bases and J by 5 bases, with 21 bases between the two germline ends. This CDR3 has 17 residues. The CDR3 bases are TGTGCCAGCAGCTCAGCTCTGGGGGGTCTGAGGGACAATGAGCAGTTCTTC. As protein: CASSSALGGLRDNEQFF.

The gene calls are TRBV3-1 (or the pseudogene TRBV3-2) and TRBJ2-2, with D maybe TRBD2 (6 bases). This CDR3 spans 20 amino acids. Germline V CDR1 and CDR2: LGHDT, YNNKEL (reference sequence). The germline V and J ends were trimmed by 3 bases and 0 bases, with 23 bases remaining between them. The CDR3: CASSHSWEALAGPNTGELFF. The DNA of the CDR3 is TGTGCCAGCAGCCATTCCTGGGAGGCATTGGCGGGACCGAACACCGGGGAGCTGTTTTTT.